This T cell receptor beta chain was recovered during a study of blood T cell repertoires in COVID-19. Turning to the study itself: COVID-19 samples from acute and convalescent phases originated in the United States, Italy and Spain. PBMCs, B-cell-depleted T cells, or T cells were the source of the cDNA or gDNA that made up the material.

Germline values: CDR1 LNHDA, CDR2 SQIVND (reference sequence). The CDR3 is made up of 20 amino acids. The junction had 9 bases not matched to a gene; V was cut back by 1 base and J by 1 base. Original handling: From reference gene primer amplification, estimates of nucleated cell counts were derived. Assay: immunoSEQ multiplex PCR; the TCRdb copy retains only in-frame clones and omits some. The V and J calls and clone size are taken from that table; D and trimming were inferred from the DNA. The sample carries a few hundred thousand clones, about 87% recorded once. This clone was counted between two and nine times.

The chain has TRBV19 and TRBJ2-6, with TRBD1 identical over 11 bases. This sequence originates from a man in his sixties who had recovered from COVID-19. Material for sequencing was peripheral blood. This CDR3 reads CASSIAPRTGGRSGANVLTF. DNA of the CDR3: TGTGCCAGTAGTATAGCACCTAGGACAGGGGGCCGTTCTGGGGCCAACGTCCTGACTTTC. Looking up the rest from reference TRBV19 and TRBJ2-6 gives the full variable domain: DGGITQSPKYLFRKEGQNVTLSCEQNLNHDAMYWYRQDPGQGLRLIYYSQIVNDFQKGDIAEGYSVSREKKESFPLTVTSAQKNPTAFYLCASSIAPRTGGRSGANVLTFGAGSRLTVL.